These 27 T cell receptor beta chains came from one sample sequenced in a study of blood T cells in healthy people across ages. For the second PCR, which ran for roughly 7 to 11 cycles, a sample-barcoded 5' primer and a J-beta primer mix were used. TCRdb used MiXCR to reprocess the 5' RACE reads, holding one entry per CDR3 protein. In the table there are some 560,000 distinct CDR3 sequences, about a quarter of which are singletons. The same data also went into a second study, on T cells of mothers and their children.

Sequenced input: blood. The receptors stem from a boy aged 2 to 10 in good health.

The chain is built from TRBV3-1 and TRBJ2-3, with D unresolved. Looked up from germline, CDR1 is LGHDT and CDR2 is YNNKEL (reference sequence). The CDR3 loop spans 15 amino acids. The V gene lost 0 bases and the J gene lost 6 bases, with 13 bases spanning the gap. CDR3 in amino acids: CASSQDTGPGDTQYF. The CDR3, as DNA: TGTGCCAGCAGCCAAGATACCGGGCCCGGGGATACGCAGTATTTT.

V gene TRBV9 combines with J gene TRBJ2-7; 7 nucleotides line up with TRBD2. Germline values: CDR1 SGDLS, CDR2 YYNGEE. The length of the CDR3 is 14 residues. V dropped 7 bases and J dropped 5; count of bases not matched to a gene: 12. The CDR3 DNA is TGTGCCAGCCCCTGGCGGGAGTGGATCCACGAGCAGTACTTC. It specifies CASPWREWIHEQYF.

This clonotype was seen a handful of times. The chain has TRBV10-3 and TRBJ2-7; 7 bases are a match to TRBD1. V gave up 5 bases and J gave up 3 bases; unmatched junction bases: 1. This CDR3 comprises 12 residues. Germline V gene lookup returns CDR1 ENHRY and CDR2 SYGVKD. The DNA of the CDR3 is TGTGCCATCAGTCGGGACAGCTACGAGCAGTACTTC. Protein sequence: CAISRDSYEQYF.

This clonotype showed up just a few times. The chain is built from TRBV5-5 and TRBJ2-7; possible D gene TRBD2, 6 bases. CDR1 and CDR2 from the germline V gene are SGHKS and YYEKEE (reference sequence). The ends were cut back, 2 bases at V and 2 bases at J, with 11 bases in the middle. This CDR3 is built from 14 residues. CDR3 nucleotide sequence: TGTGCCAGCAGCTTTGGGACTGACACCTACGAGCAGTACTTC. Its protein product is CASSFGTDTYEQYF.

The gene calls are TRBV3-1 and TRBJ2-1, with 11 bases fitting TRBD2. Germline-derived CDR1 and CDR2 are LGHDT and YNNKEL (reference sequence). The CDR3 consists of 15 residues. V gave up 3 bases and J gave up 4 bases; unmatched junction bases: 2. This CDR3 reads CASSHSGGDYNEQFF. As DNA, the CDR3 is TGTGCCAGCAGCCATAGCGGGGGGGATTACAATGAGCAGTTCTTC.

The rearrangement links TRBV6-1 to TRBJ2-1; 7 bases agree with TRBD2. CDR3 size: 17 residues. The ends lost 1 base at V and 2 bases at J; junction bases unmatched: 8. Germline CDR1 is MNHNS and CDR2 is SASEGT. This CDR3 reads CASSEGIVGGPYNEQFF. Written as DNA, the CDR3 is TGTGCCAGCAGTGAAGGAATTGTGGGAGGGCCCTACAATGAGCAGTTCTTC.

The rearrangement uses TRBV18 and TRBJ2-5; TRBD2 aligns across 7 bases. The end of the DNA fits TRBJ2-1 better, so the J call may be wrong. This CDR3 has 16 amino acids. CDR1 is KGHSH, CDR2 LQKENI, per germline. CDR3 sequence: CASSPLGLAAYNEQFF. For the CDR3, the DNA is TGTGCCAGCTCACCCTTGGGGCTAGCGGCCTACAATGAGCAGTTCTTC.

The chain is built from TRBV6-6 and TRBJ1-2; D may be TRBD1 (6 bases). With 0 bases removed from V and 2 bases from J, the gap between germline ends came to 13 bases. CDR1 is MNHNY, CDR2 SVGAGI, per germline (reference sequence). The length of the CDR3 is 16 residues. CDR3 coding DNA: TGTGCCAGCAGTTACTCAGGGGGTGGGGCCAACTATGGCTACACCTTC. Translated, it gives CASSYSGGGANYGYTF.

V gene TRBV5-1 combines with J gene TRBJ1-1, with D possibly being TRBD1 (6 bases). The CDR3 extends over 16 amino acids. Germline-derived CDR1 and CDR2 are SGHRS and YFSETQ. The germline V and J ends were trimmed by 0 bases and 1 base, with 13 bases remaining between them. CDR3 residues: CASSLVPTGTNTEAFF. The CDR3, as DNA: TGCGCCAGCAGCTTGGTCCCGACAGGCACGAACACTGAAGCTTTCTTT.

This clonotype was picked up a small number of times. The chain joins TRBV7-8 to TRBJ2-5; no reliable D call. Trimming took off 5 bases at V and 3 bases at J, with 7 bases between the two ends. The length of the CDR3 is 12 residues. Germline V CDR1 and CDR2: SGHVS, FQNEAQ. This CDR3 is CASSVLEETQYF. CDR3 DNA sequence: TGTGCCAGCAGCGTCCTTGAAGAGACCCAGTACTTC.

This chain joins TRBV3-1 and TRBJ2-1; D unresolved. CDR1 is LGHDT, CDR2 YNNKEL, per germline (reference sequence). The CDR3 consists of 13 residues. The germline V and J ends were trimmed by 1 base and 6 bases, with 7 bases remaining between them. CDR3 bases: TGTGCCAGCAGCCAAGCCAGGCCCAATGAGCAGTTCTTC. Its protein product is CASSQARPNEQFF.

This clonotype has a handful of counts. The chain carries TRBV12-3 or TRBV12-4 and TRBJ2-2, with D tentatively TRBD2 (6 bases). The V gene lost 2 bases and the J gene lost 0 bases, with 13 bases spanning the gap. This CDR3 is built from 17 residues. The CDR3 DNA follows: TGTGCCAGCAGTTTAAGGTGGAGGGCCCCGAACACCGGGGAGCTGTTTTTT. It yields the protein CASSLRWRAPNTGELFF.

This clonotype appeared a few times. This chain joins TRBV13 and TRBJ2-3; TRBD2 aligns across 9 bases. The germline V gene has CDR1 PRHDT and CDR2 FYEKMQ (reference sequence). V shed 5 bases, J shed 7 bases, and the junction held 13 bases outside the gene matches. The CDR3 extends over 16 amino acids. CDR3 in DNA: TGTGCCAGCAGCCCAGGAGAGGCGGGAGGGCAATATACGCAGTATTTT. Protein: CASSPGEAGGQYTQYF.

The chain is built from TRBV6-5 and TRBJ1-1; no definite D call. Germline V gene lookup returns CDR1 MNHEY and CDR2 SVGAGI. V lost 2 bases to trimming and J lost 4 bases, with 8 bases between them. The CDR3 is 13 residues long. The CDR3 sequence: CASSYGLSTEAFF. The CDR3 nucleotides read TGTGCCAGCAGTTACGGGTTGAGCACTGAAGCTTTCTTT.

The chain employs TRBV6-5 and TRBJ2-1; D is ambiguous. The germline V gene encodes CDR1 MNHEY and CDR2 SVGAGI. Trimming stripped 6 bases from V and 8 bases from J, with 8 bases between. CDR3 length equals 11 residues. This chain's CDR3 is CASRGYDEQFF. The CDR3 DNA is TGTGCCAGCAGGGGGTACGATGAGCAGTTCTTC.

This clonotype was detected a few times. The V call is TRBV12-3 or TRBV12-4, the J call TRBJ2-4; TRBD1 aligns across 11 bases. This CDR3 is 17 amino acids long. The V and J ends lost 6 bases and 5 bases, in that order; junction bases with no gene match: 12. This CDR3 reads CASRKKEDRGRQNIQYF. The CDR3 DNA sequence: TGTGCCAGCAGAAAAAAGGAGGACAGGGGGCGTCAAAACATTCAGTACTTC.

The CDR3 spells CASSSSGYTYQETQYF. The DNA for the CDR3 is TGTGCCAGCAGCTCTAGCGGGTACACGTACCAAGAGACCCAGTACTTC. The J gene is TRBJ2-5, the V gene TRBV7-9; 8 bases line up with TRBD2. The CDR3 contains 16 residues. Germline CDR1 reads SEHNR; CDR2 reads FQNEAQ (reference sequence). V trimming: 4 bases; J trimming: 0 bases; junction bases outside the gene matches: 7.

On this clonotype: A much larger clonotype is one base distant, so this may be a read error. The chain recombines TRBV7-8 with TRBJ2-1; D ambiguous. This CDR3 comprises 15 residues. Germline V lookup: CDR1 SGHVS, CDR2 FQNEAQ. With 0 bases removed from V and 0 bases from J, the gap between germline ends came to 6 bases. CDR3 region: CASSLAESSYNEQFF. The CDR3 bases are TGTGCCAGCAGCTTAGCGGAGAGCTCCTACAATGAGCAGTTCTTC.

This clonotype has more than one count but fewer than ten. The CDR3 spells CASSLGMGQAFF. The CDR3 DNA follows: TGTGCCAGCAGCTTGGGGATGGGACAGGCTTTCTTT. This chain connects TRBV7-2 to TRBJ1-1; 7 bases fit TRBD1. The CDR3 has 12 residues. Germline CDR1 SGHTA, CDR2 FQGNSA. The V segment lost 3 bases and the J segment 11 bases; nucleotides outside the gene matches: 6.

This clonotype was seen a handful of times. The CDR3 is CASSVGQGAETQYF. The CDR3, as DNA: TGTGCCAGCAGCGTAGGACAGGGGGCAGAGACCCAGTACTTC. J is TRBJ2-5 and V is TRBV9; 10 bases are shared with TRBD1. This CDR3 is 14 amino acids long. The J segment lost 4 bases and the V segment lost 0 bases, leaving 0 bases of the junction unmatched. Looked up from germline, CDR1 is SGDLS and CDR2 is YYNGEE.

The sample holds a few counts of this clonotype. J is TRBJ1-4 and V is TRBV7-6; D is unresolved. V lost 1 base to trimming and J lost 3 bases, with 12 bases between them. Germline V gene sequence: CDR1 SGHVS, CDR2 FNYEAQ. CDR3 length: 16 residues. CDR3 sequence reads: CASSLGSWGANEKLFF. For the CDR3, the DNA is TGTGCCAGCAGCTTAGGGTCGTGGGGTGCTAATGAAAAACTGTTTTTT.

The V call is TRBV24-1, the J call TRBJ2-5; TRBD2 agrees at 14 bases. Judging by the DNA end, TRBJ2-1 fits better; the J call may be wrong. The CDR3 loop spans 17 amino acids. Per the germline V gene, CDR1 is KGHDR and CDR2 is SFDVKD. The CDR3 nucleotides read TGTGCCACCAGTGAGTCGCCGGGACTAGCGGGAGAAGGTGAGCAGTTCTTC. This gives the protein CATSESPGLAGEGEQFF.

The chain is built from TRBV14 and TRBJ2-7; D uncertain. This CDR3 contains 16 residues. Between the trimmed V and J ends, which lost 1 base and 6 bases, there was a span of 19 bases. Germline lookup yields CDR1 SGHDN and CDR2 FVKESK. Here the CDR3 reads CASSQVFGHGPFEQYF. Written as DNA, the CDR3 is TGTGCCAGCAGCCAAGTTTTCGGTCATGGCCCCTTCGAGCAGTACTTC.

The rearrangement joins TRBV24-1 to TRBJ2-5; D is undetermined. The end of the DNA is better explained by TRBJ2-1, so the J call may be wrong. CDR3 length: 13 residues. Germline CDR1 KGHDR, CDR2 SFDVKD. In nucleotides, the CDR3 is TGTGCCACCAGTGATTTCAACGTAGGTGAGCAGTTCTTC. This gives the protein CATSDFNVGEQFF.

The table lists this clonotype with a few counts. J is TRBJ1-2 and V is TRBV5-1, with 7 positions matching TRBD1. Per the germline V gene, CDR1 is SGHRS and CDR2 is YFSETQ. With 0 bases clipped from V and 7 bases from J, the junction kept 6 bases outside the gene matches. The CDR3 consists of 14 residues. CDR3 DNA: TGCGCCAGCAGCTTGGGCTCAACAGGGGCTGGCTACACCTTC. It specifies CASSLGSTGAGYTF.

There are a few counts of this clonotype. The chain uses TRBV6-2 or TRBV6-3 and TRBJ2-2; D may be TRBD2 (6 bases). The CDR3 has 13 amino acids. Germline loops: CDR1 MNHEY, CDR2 SVGEGT. The V end lost 10 bases, the J end lost 5 bases, and 14 bases lay between the germline ends. In DNA, the CDR3 is TGTGCCACCAAGCGGGTGCAAACCGGGGAGCTGTTTTTT. Translating it yields CATKRVQTGELFF.

This chain uses TRBV10-1 with TRBJ2-7; 8 nucleotides agree with TRBD1. The CDR3 is made up of 13 amino acids. V shed 4 bases, J shed 1 base, and the junction held 0 bases outside the gene matches. Germline V lookup: CDR1 WNHNN, CDR2 SYGVQD (reference sequence). CDR3 region: CASSGDRSYEQYF. DNA for the CDR3: TGCGCCAGCAGTGGGGACAGGTCCTACGAGCAGTACTTC.